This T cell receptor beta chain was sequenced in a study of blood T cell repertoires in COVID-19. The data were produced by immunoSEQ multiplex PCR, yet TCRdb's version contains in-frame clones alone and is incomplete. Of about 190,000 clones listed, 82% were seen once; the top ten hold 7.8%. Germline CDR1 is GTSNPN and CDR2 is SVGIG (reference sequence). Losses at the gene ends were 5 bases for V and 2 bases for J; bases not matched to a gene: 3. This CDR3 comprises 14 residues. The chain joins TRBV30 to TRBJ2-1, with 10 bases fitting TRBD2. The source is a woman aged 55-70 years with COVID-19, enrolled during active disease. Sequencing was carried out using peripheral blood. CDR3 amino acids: CAWLAGEAYNEQFF. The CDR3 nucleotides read TGTGCCTGGCTAGCGGGAGAGGCCTACAATGAGCAGTTCTTC. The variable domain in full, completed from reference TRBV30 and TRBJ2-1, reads SQTIHQWPATLVQPVGSPLSLECTVEGTSNPNLYWYRQAAGRGLQLLFYSVGIGQISSEVPQNLSASRPQDRQFILSSKKLLLSDSGFYLCAWLAGEAYNEQFFGPGTRLTVL.